A single sample is the source of the 5 T cell receptor beta chains below, sequenced in a study of neurological immune-mediated disorders. TCRdb independently ran MiXCR on the 5' RACE reads; one entry per CDR3 protein. The table includes 45,000 to 55,000 distinct CDR3 sequences, 3.8% detected once. The sequenced material came from PBMCs. Receptor source: a man between 60 and 70 years old with multiple sclerosis.

The table lists this clonotype with many counts. The rearrangement joins TRBV20-1 to TRBJ2-1; weak D call: TRBD2 (6 bases). The CDR3 extends over 15 amino acids. Trimming took 2 bases from V and 8 from J, leaving 19 bases between them. From germline, CDR1 is DFQATT and CDR2 SNEGSKA (reference sequence). The CDR3: CSARRTTSSVDEQFF. In DNA form, the CDR3 reads TGCAGTGCTAGACGGACTACCTCGTCGGTGGATGAGCAGTTCTTC.

This clonotype occurred many times. The rearrangement uses TRBV20-1 and TRBJ2-1; 8 bases fit TRBD1. The CDR3 totals 15 residues. Germline V gene sequence: CDR1 DFQATT, CDR2 SNEGSKA (reference sequence). Trimming at V came to 0 bases and at J to 8 bases, leaving 9 bases not matched to a gene. The DNA for the CDR3 is TGCAGTGCTAGAGATCCAGGGGGCGAAGGGCATGAGCAGTTCTTC. This sequence encodes CSARDPGGEGHEQFF.

This clonotype was seen ten or more times. The rearrangement links TRBV20-1 to TRBJ1-6; D call uncertain. Per the germline V gene, CDR1 is DFQATT and CDR2 is SNEGSKA (reference sequence). V lost 1 base to trimming and J lost 9 bases, with 4 bases between them. This CDR3 is built from 11 residues. The DNA of the CDR3 is TGCAGTGCTAGAGCCGGTTCACCCCTCCACTTT. This translates into CSARAGSPLHF.

This clonotype was observed at least ten times. This sequence joins TRBV7-9 and TRBJ2-1; the D is unclear. The CDR3 loop spans 13 amino acids. The germline V gene encodes CDR1 SEHNR and CDR2 FQNEAQ (reference sequence). V lost 4 bases and J 7 bases, leaving 11 bases between the germline ends. The CDR3 is CASSYDEGNEQFF. For the CDR3, the DNA is TGTGCCAGCAGCTACGACGAAGGGAATGAGCAGTTCTTC.

This clonotype was found many times. The chain recombines TRBV6-5 with TRBJ1-2; 9 bases are a match to TRBD1. V lost 5 bases to trimming and J lost 6 bases; unmatched junction nucleotides: 19. The CDR3 is 18 amino acids. Germline V gives CDR1 MNHEY, CDR2 SVGAGI. In nucleotides, the CDR3 is TGTGCCAGCAGTCCCCCTGGGACAGGGAAGGGGAGAAGTCATGGCTACACCTTC. Amino acids: CASSPPGTGKGRSHGYTF.